This is a list of T cell receptor beta chains from one sample in a study of CD8 T cells in Susac syndrome. TCRdb recomputed calls from the immunoSEQ multiplex PCR reads with MiXCR, one row per CDR3 protein. The sample carries more than 90,000 distinct CDR3 sequences, roughly 93% recorded once. The specimen was CD4+ T cells from PBMCs. Source of these receptors: a human donor with multiple sclerosis. Both conserved end residues are part of each CDR3. The order of the fields is J gene, CDR3 length, clone size, D gene, V gene, CDR3 protein, CDR3 DNA. A D gene is named only where the DNA matches it firmly. Size is stated for part of the rows, as once, few or many counts, or as a class when the clone is expanded.

TRBJ2-1 | 17 | once | - | TRBV3-1 | CASSQDLWQAIYNEQFF | TGTGCCAGCAGCCAAGATCTCTGGCAGGCTATCTACAATGAGCAGTTCTTC
TRBJ1-1 | 16 | - | - | TRBV5-1 | CASSLGPRGTNTEAFF | TGCGCCAGCAGCTTGGGGCCCAGAGGGACGAACACTGAAGCTTTCTTT
TRBJ2-5 | 17 | - | TRBD1 | TRBV24-1 | CATSDPKTSTGSETQYF | TGTGCCACCAGTGATCCGAAAACCTCGACAGGGTCCGAGACCCAGTACTTC
TRBJ2-3 | 12 | - | - | TRBV20-1 | CSARSDSDTQYF | TGCAGTGCTCGATCAGATTCAGATACGCAGTATTTT
TRBJ1-5 | 14 | - | - | TRBV5-6 | CASSLRGQKQPQHF | TGTGCCAGCAGCTTGCGTGGCCAGAAGCAGCCCCAGCATTTT
TRBJ1-2 | 14 | - | - | TRBV9 | CASSAEHLPGGYTF | TGTGCCAGCAGCGCTGAACATCTTCCGGGCGGCTACACCTTC
TRBJ1-4 | 15 | - | TRBD1 | TRBV10-3 | CAISEQGAANEKLFF | TGTGCCATCAGTGAACAGGGGGCTGCTAATGAAAAACTGTTTTTT
TRBJ2-3 | 13 | - | - | TRBV19 | CASTSRFADTQYF | TGTGCCAGTACCTCTAGGTTCGCAGATACGCAGTATTTT
TRBJ2-7 | 13 | - | - | TRBV7-2 | CASTLGANYEQYF | TGTGCCAGCACCCTTGGGGCCAACTACGAGCAGTACTTC
TRBJ1-2 | 15 | - | TRBD1 | TRBV4-3 | CASSQEPGQNYGYTF | TGCGCCAGCAGCCAAGAGCCGGGACAGAACTATGGCTACACCTTC